The clone carrying this T cell receptor (beta chain) was detected a few times. V shed 4 bases and J shed 1 base, with 8 bases lying between them. CDR3 size: 13 residues. Germline V gene lookup returns CDR1 SGHRS and CDR2 YFSETQ. The data are from a study of blood T cell repertoires in COVID-19. Original analysis: Estimates of nucleated cell counts were drawn from the amplification of reference gene primers. TCRdb's copy holds only in-frame clones and misses some; the assay was immunoSEQ multiplex PCR. V and J calls and clone size are as listed in that table; D and trimming were resolved from the DNA. In the table there are under 200,000 clones, 88% of which are singletons.

V is TRBV5-1 and J is TRBJ1-1; D remains unclear. The sequenced sample was peripheral blood. This TCR was recovered from a man aged 40-49 years with active or convalescent COVID-19. The CDR3 region has the DNA TGCGCCAGCAGCCCGACATCGAACACTGAAGCTTTCTTT. It specifies CASSPTSNTEAFF.